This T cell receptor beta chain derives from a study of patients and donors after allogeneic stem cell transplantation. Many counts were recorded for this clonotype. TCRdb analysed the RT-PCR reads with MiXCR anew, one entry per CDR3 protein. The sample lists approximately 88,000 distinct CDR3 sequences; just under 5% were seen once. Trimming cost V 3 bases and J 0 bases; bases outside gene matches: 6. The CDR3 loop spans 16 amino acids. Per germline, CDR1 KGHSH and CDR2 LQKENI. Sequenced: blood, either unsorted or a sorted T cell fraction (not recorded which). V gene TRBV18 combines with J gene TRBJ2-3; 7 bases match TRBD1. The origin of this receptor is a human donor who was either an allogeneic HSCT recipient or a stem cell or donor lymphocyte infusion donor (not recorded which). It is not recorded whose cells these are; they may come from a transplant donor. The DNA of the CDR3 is TGTGCCAGCTCACCGCCCGGGACAGCTAGCACAGATACGCAGTATTTT. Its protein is CASSPPGTASTDTQYF.